The 5 T cell receptor beta chains presented below share a single source sample, sequenced in a study of blood T cell repertoires in COVID-19. TCRdb keeps only in-frame clones here, not all; method: immunoSEQ multiplex PCR. The sample contains a few hundred thousand clones, over 85% of which appear only once. The sample was peripheral blood. Receptor source: a young woman with COVID-19, enrolled during active disease.

The CDR3 is CASSLVGRFYEQYV. In DNA form, the CDR3 reads TGTGCCAGCAGCTTAGTTGGCAGGTTCTACGAGCAGTACGTC. The V gene is TRBV7-2, the J gene TRBJ2-7; D unresolved. Trimming took off 1 base at V and 3 bases at J, with 10 bases between the two ends. The germline V gene encodes CDR1 SGHTA and CDR2 FQGNSA. The CDR3 covers 14 residues.

The chain recombines TRBV14 with TRBJ2-2; D is unclear. CDR3 length: 15 residues. The ends were cut back, 4 bases at V and 1 base at J, with 10 bases in the middle. Germline CDR1 and CDR2: SGHDN and FVKESK. CDR3 loop: CASSPLVRNTGELFF. The CDR3 nucleotides are TGTGCCAGCAGCCCCCTCGTGCGGAACACCGGGGAGCTGTTTTTT.

V is TRBV11-1 and J is TRBJ2-1, with 11 bases matching TRBD2. CDR3 length: 15 amino acids. Trimming took 1 base from V and 7 from J; bases not matched to a gene: 3. Germline V gene lookup returns CDR1 SGHAT and CDR2 FQDESV (reference sequence). CDR3 protein: CASSLVSGGGNEQFF. CDR3 nucleotides: TGTGCCAGCAGCTTAGTTAGCGGGGGGGGTAATGAGCAGTTCTTC.

This clone appeared a single time. V usage is TRBV5-1 and J usage is TRBJ1-1; TRBD1 agrees at 9 bases. The CDR3 length is 16 residues. After removal of 0 bases from V and 1 base from J, the junction contained 4 bases not matched to a gene. CDR1 is SGHRS, CDR2 YFSETQ, per germline. The CDR3 sequence: CASSLGDRVGNTEAFF. In DNA form, the CDR3 reads TGCGCCAGCAGCTTGGGGGACAGGGTGGGGAACACTGAAGCTTTCTTT.

A single count supports this clone. The chain has TRBV7-8 and TRBJ2-2; 8 bases line up with TRBD2. Germline loops: CDR1 SGHVS, CDR2 FQNEAQ. The CDR3 runs to 16 residues. The J segment lost 8 bases and the V segment lost 4 bases, leaving 12 bases of the junction unmatched. The CDR3 DNA reads TGTGCCAGCAGCTACCGAACGGGACTAGGACGTGGGGAGCTGTTTTTT. The encoded protein is CASSYRTGLGRGELFF.